This TCR beta chain was sequenced during a study of tumour-infiltrating T cells in Burkitt lymphoma. Overall study: All epidemiological Burkitt lymphoma subtypes were represented in the cohort. Overall and progression-free survival were predicted by productive clonality. Notes on the study in general: Many Burkitt lymphoma patients shared several public clonotypes.

Of note for this clone: Its antigen is not identified.

Clones were read by immunoSEQ multiplex PCR, and TCRdb kept only the in-frame ones, dropping some. The data contain around 45,000 clones, roughly 30% of them singletons. The CDR3 is 13 residues long. Trimming removed 3 bases at V and 1 base at J, with 6 bases between. From germline, CDR1 is LNHDA and CDR2 SQIVND (reference sequence). V usage is TRBV19 and J usage is TRBJ1-1, with D uncertain. This TCR was recovered from a human donor with Burkitt lymphoma. Material: tumor tissue. The CDR3 loop reads CASSINKNTEAFF. As DNA, the CDR3 is TGTGCCAGTAGTATTAATAAGAACACTGAAGCTTTCTTT.